These T cell receptor beta chains were read from a single sample in a study of identical twins' blood T cells. In TCRdb, the 5' RACE reads were re-called with MiXCR into one record per CDR3 protein. The sample holds 300,000 to 400,000 distinct CDR3 sequences; over 25% are singletons and the top ten take roughly 5.5%. Sequences were obtained from PBMCs. All receptors come from a woman between 18 and 50 years old in good health. Both conserved end residues are part of each CDR3. Each record gives: J gene, clone size, D gene, V gene, CDR3 DNA, CDR3 protein. The D gene is left open where the match is weak. Clone size is given for some rows only: seen once, a few or many times, or a class if the clone is expanded.

j_call: TRBJ1-5; clone_size: -; d_call: -; v_call: TRBV5-6; cdr3_nt: TGTGCCAGCAGCTTATGGGGGGGCAATCAGCCCCAGCATTTT; cdr3_aa: CASSLWGGNQPQHF
j_call: TRBJ2-1; clone_size: few; d_call: -; v_call: TRBV29-1; cdr3_nt: TGCAGCGTTGAAAAGGGTATTTACAATGAGCAGTTCTTC; cdr3_aa: CSVEKGIYNEQFF
j_call: TRBJ1-1; clone_size: -; d_call: -; v_call: TRBV29-1; cdr3_nt: TGCAGCGTTCGTAGGTTAGGAACTGAAGCTTTCTTT; cdr3_aa: CSVRRLGTEAFF
j_call: TRBJ1-3; clone_size: few; d_call: -; v_call: TRBV20-1; cdr3_nt: TGCAGTGCTAGAGCCTTGACAGACGGAAACACCATATATTTT; cdr3_aa: CSARALTDGNTIYF
j_call: TRBJ1-2; clone_size: -; d_call: TRBD1; v_call: TRBV5-6; cdr3_nt: TGTGCCAGCAGCTTGTTCGGAGAGACAGGGCTTTATGACTATGGCTACACCTTC; cdr3_aa: CASSLFGETGLYDYGYTF
j_call: TRBJ1-5; clone_size: few; d_call: TRBD1; v_call: TRBV5-1; cdr3_nt: TGCGCCAGCAGCTTGGGACAGGGTGGGCAGCCCCAGCATTTT; cdr3_aa: CASSLGQGGQPQHF
j_call: TRBJ1-2; clone_size: once; d_call: TRBD1; v_call: TRBV12-3/TRBV12-4; cdr3_nt: TGTGCCAGCAGTTCGAGGAGGGGGCTGAACTATGACTACACCTTC; cdr3_aa: CASSSRRGLNYDYTF
j_call: TRBJ1-2; clone_size: -; d_call: -; v_call: TRBV4-3; cdr3_nt: TGCGCCAGCAGCCAAGATCTTGACCCTAACTATGGCTACACCTTC; cdr3_aa: CASSQDLDPNYGYTF
j_call: TRBJ1-3; clone_size: -; d_call: -; v_call: TRBV6-1; cdr3_nt: TGTGCCAGCAAGGTCTGGGGAGGAAACACCATATATTTT; cdr3_aa: CASKVWGGNTIYF
j_call: TRBJ1-1; clone_size: few; d_call: -; v_call: TRBV4-3; cdr3_nt: TGCGCCAGCAGCCAAGATCGGGGAAGGGACACTGAAGCTTTCTTT; cdr3_aa: CASSQDRGRDTEAFF
j_call: TRBJ1-4; clone_size: -; d_call: -; v_call: TRBV5-1; cdr3_nt: TGCGCCAGCAGCGCCGGCGGAGAAGAAAAACTGTTTTTT; cdr3_aa: CASSAGGEEKLFF